A selection of T cell receptor beta chains follows, all from one sample in a study of T-cell memory formation after mild COVID-19. TCRdb passed the 5' RACE reads through MiXCR, listing each CDR3 protein once. The sample has 400,000 or so distinct CDR3 sequences; 20% are singletons. What was sequenced was PBMCs or a T cell subset sorted from them (not recorded which). These receptors originate from an adult woman who had mild COVID-19 (a few samples of this study predate the infection). Cell type and time point are not known. CDR3s include the opening cysteine and the closing phenylalanine or tryptophan. D genes are given only for firm matches. The listing skips clone size in some rows; elsewhere it reads once, few, many or a size class.

>TRBJ2-5|NA|NA|TRBV7-8
TGTGCCAGCAGCTCGCAACGGACCCGCCGGACCCAGTACTTC
CASSSQRTRRTQYF
>TRBJ2-1|few|NA|TRBV12-3/TRBV12-4
TGTGCCAGCAGTTTTGGGGGGGCGGGAAATGAGCAGTTCTTC
CASSFGGAGNEQFF
>TRBJ2-7|many|TRBD1|TRBV7-9
TGTGCCAGCAGCTTAGTGAACAGGGGTGTGGACGAGCAGTACTTC
CASSLVNRGVDEQYF
>TRBJ2-3|NA|NA|TRBV20-1
TGCACCATTGGGAATACGCAGTATTTT
CTIGNTQYF
>TRBJ1-2|NA|TRBD1|TRBV6-5
TGTGCCAGCAGCCCTGATGCCGGGACAGGGGCGATACCTAACTATGGCTACACCTTC
CASSPDAGTGAIPNYGYTF
>TRBJ2-1|once|TRBD2|TRBV6-5
TGTGCCAGCAGTTACTCGGGACTAGCGGGCTCCTACAATGAGCAGTTCTTC
CASSYSGLAGSYNEQFF
>TRBJ1-6|NA|NA|TRBV7-6
TGTGCCAGCAGCTCCCGAGCGGAGGCCCATGAGGGTTCACCCCTCCACTTT
CASSSRAEAHEGSPLHF
>TRBJ2-1|few|TRBD1|TRBV6-5
TGTGCCAGCAGTTACGCCGGGACAGGGGGCGATGAGCAGTTCTTC
CASSYAGTGGDEQFF
>TRBJ2-1|NA|NA|TRBV6-1
TGTGCCAGCAGCAAGGAATCCCGGGCCAATGAGCAGTTCTTC
CASSKESRANEQFF
>TRBJ2-7|NA|TRBD2|TRBV4-2
TGTGCCAGCAGCGAACGTAGCGGGGGGGCCTACGAGCAGTACTTC
CASSERSGGAYEQYF
>TRBJ1-1|NA|TRBD1|TRBV6-2/TRBV6-3
TGTGCCAGCAGTTACTCAGCAGGGGGAACTGAAGCTTTCTTT
CASSYSAGGTEAFF
>TRBJ2-1|NA|TRBD2|TRBV20-1
TGCAGTGCTAGGGGGCTAGCGGACTACAATGAGCAGTTCTTC
CSARGLADYNEQFF
>TRBJ2-5|few|NA|TRBV6-1
TGTGCCAGCAGAAGGGGGCGGGGGGTGGAGGAGACCCAGTACTTC
CASRRGRGVEETQYF
>TRBJ2-2|once|NA|TRBV19
TGTGCCAGTTGCGGCTTCACCGGGGAGCTGTTTTTT
CASCGFTGELFF
>TRBJ2-1|few|NA|TRBV12-3/TRBV12-4
TGTGCCAGCAGCTCCGGACACAACTACAATGAGCAGTTCTTC
CASSSGHNYNEQFF
>TRBJ2-1|NA|TRBD2|TRBV7-6
TGTGCCAGCAGCTTAGCGCCAGCGGGGGCCGTTAATGAGCAGTTCTTC
CASSLAPAGAVNEQFF
>TRBJ2-7|NA|NA|TRBV3-1
TGTGCCAGCAGCCAATCCCGGGGTCGGGAGTACTTC
CASSQSRGREYF
>TRBJ2-3|few|NA|TRBV5-1
TGCGCCAGCAGCTTGGGTCGGCAGGGGATCGATACGCAGTATTTT
CASSLGRQGIDTQYF